This T cell receptor beta chain was profiled in a study of STAT5B mutations in CD4+ large granular lymphocyte leukemia. TCRdb keeps only in-frame clones here, not all; method: immunoSEQ multiplex PCR. The table lists 32,000 or so clones, approximately 79% of them singletons. General study points: Patient CD4-sorted repertoires looked more clonal than healthy CD4+ repertoires, even without putative leukemic clones. Without HLA matching, higher CD4+ than CD8+ T-LGLL clonality could reflect small sample size.

On this clone itself: The antigen is undetermined.

The clonotype was recovered from a human donor in good health. Sequencing was performed on CD4+ T cells from blood buffy coats.

DNA for the CDR3: TGCGCCAGCAGCATGACAGGGATGGGGAACGGCTACACCTTC. This sequence encodes CASSMTGMGNGYTF. V usage is TRBV5-1 and J usage is TRBJ1-2; 7 bases align to TRBD1. There are 14 residues in the CDR3. The germline V gene encodes CDR1 SGHRS and CDR2 YFSETQ. V was clipped by 4 bases and J by 8 bases; unmatched bases: 11.